This TCR beta chain was profiled in a study of OX40 agonist ivuxolimab in advanced cancers. The method was immunoSEQ multiplex PCR; TCRdb's version includes in-frame clones alone and lacks a portion of them. The profile covers 65,000 to 85,000 clones, with around 88% appearing a single time and approximately 0.5% taken by the ten largest. The investigators sampled blood at baseline, at cycle 4 day 1, and at cycle 7 day 1. V lost 2 bases to trimming and J lost 4 bases; unmatched junction nucleotides: 6. The germline V gene encodes CDR1 SGHVS and CDR2 FQNEAQ. The CDR3 is made up of 16 amino acids. The source of this sequence is an adult with an advanced solid tumor such as melanoma, head and neck, liver or kidney cancer. The rearrangement links TRBV7-8 to TRBJ2-2, with 8 bases lining up with TRBD1. The specimen comprised CD4+ or CD8+ T cells sorted from blood, sampled in a trial of the OX40 agonist ivuxolimab. CDR3 nucleotides: TGTGCCAGCAGCTTATTCCAGGGGGCAGGCACCGGGGAGCTGTTTTTT. It codes for CASSLFQGAGTGELFF.